The 29 T cell receptor beta chains listed next were all sequenced from one sample in a study of spatial heterogeneity in lung cancer. Time point here: sample taken at primary tumor resection. TCRdb reanalysed the 5' RACE reads using MiXCR and keeps one entry per CDR3 protein. The sample holds more than 80,000 distinct CDR3 sequences, 9.5% to 15% seen once. The input for sequencing was PBMCs, taken at surgery. These receptors all stem from a male donor with early-stage non-small cell lung cancer.

This clonotype showed up many times. The rearrangement links TRBV5-1 to TRBJ2-1, with 12 positions matching TRBD2. The V gene's germline CDR1 is SGHRS and CDR2 YFSETQ. Trimming removed 1 base from V and 6 bases from J; junction bases left unmatched: 5. CDR3 length: 16 residues. This CDR3 is CASSLPGTSGRNEQFF. CDR3 nucleotides: TGCGCCAGCAGCTTGCCCGGGACTAGCGGGCGCAATGAGCAGTTCTTC.

The chain recombines TRBV25-1 with TRBJ2-1; D is ambiguous. Per germline, CDR1 MGHDK and CDR2 SYGVNS. The length of the CDR3 is 16 residues. Trimming removed 2 bases from V and 0 bases from J, with 11 bases in between. The CDR3 region is CASSELGLSSYNEQFF. The CDR3 coding sequence is TGTGCCAGCAGTGAACTCGGTCTGAGCTCCTACAATGAGCAGTTCTTC.

The gene calls are TRBV30 and TRBJ1-4; D remains ambiguous. The germline CDR1 and CDR2 sequences are GTSNPN and SVGIG (reference sequence). V lost 0 bases, J lost 7 bases, and 12 bases lay in between. The CDR3 covers 14 residues. CDR3: CAWSVLVRGEKLFF. CDR3 nucleotides: TGTGCCTGGAGTGTACTGGTCCGGGGTGAAAAACTGTTTTTT.

Ten or more counts support this clonotype. The rearrangement uses TRBV10-3 and TRBJ2-2; the match to TRBD2 covers 10 bases. CDR1 ENHRY and CDR2 SYGVKD come from the germline V gene. The CDR3 is 15 amino acids. V trimming: 9 bases; J trimming: 0 bases; junction bases outside the gene matches: 4. The CDR3 DNA reads as TGTGCCATAGGTAGCGGGGGGACGAACACCGGGGAGCTGTTTTTT. Amino acid sequence: CAIGSGGTNTGELFF.

This clonotype has more than one count but fewer than ten. The V and J genes are TRBV7-2 and TRBJ2-1, with TRBD1 identical over 8 bases. With 1 base clipped from V and 7 bases from J, the junction kept 6 bases outside the gene matches. CDR3 length equals 15 residues. Germline CDR1 is SGHTA and CDR2 is FQGNSA. CDR3 DNA sequence: TGTGCCAGCAGCTTAGGGACAGGGCAGTGGAATGAGCAGTTCTTC. It codes for CASSLGTGQWNEQFF.

There are a few counts of this clonotype. The chain links TRBV2 to TRBJ2-5, with D unresolved. The V end lost 4 bases, the J end lost 2 bases, and 8 bases lay between the germline ends. The CDR3 loop spans 13 amino acids. Looked up from germline, CDR1 is SNHLY and CDR2 is FYNNEI. The CDR3 region is CASSASAQETQYF. In DNA form, the CDR3 reads TGTGCCAGCAGTGCGTCCGCACAAGAGACCCAGTACTTC.

There are a few counts of this clonotype. The CDR3 sequence is CSSYPGLAIYNEQFF. CDR3 DNA: TGCAGTAGCTACCCCGGACTAGCGATCTACAATGAGCAGTTCTTC. The V gene is TRBV20-1, the J gene TRBJ2-1; 9 bases map to TRBD2. The CDR3 loop spans 15 amino acids. The germline gives CDR1 DFQATT, CDR2 SNEGSKA (reference sequence). Trimming cost V 8 bases and J 3 bases; bases outside gene matches: 11.

A few counts support this clonotype. The chain carries TRBV29-1 and TRBJ1-1; possibly TRBD1 for D (6 bases). Germline CDR1 SQVTM, CDR2 ANQGSEA. This CDR3 contains 13 residues. V was clipped by 6 bases and J by 4 bases, with 15 bases between them. The CDR3 sequence: CSVAQGFPTEAFF. In DNA, the CDR3 is TGCAGCGTGGCTCAGGGGTTCCCCACTGAAGCTTTCTTT.

This clonotype was seen at least ten times. DNA for the CDR3: TGCGCCAGCAGCCAATCCTTCGGGACTCCCGGCGAGCAGTACTTC. Translation gives CASSQSFGTPGEQYF. The genes are TRBV4-3 and TRBJ2-7; D is possibly TRBD2 (6 bases). The germline V and J ends were trimmed by 2 bases and 6 bases, with 17 bases remaining between them. The germline V gene has CDR1 LGHNA and CDR2 YSLEER. The CDR3 sequence is 15 residues long.

This clonotype has at least ten counts. The chain combines TRBV6-2 or TRBV6-3 with TRBJ2-6, with TRBD1 as a possible D gene (6 bases). The CDR3 is 14 residues long. Germline assignment: CDR1 MNHEY and CDR2 SVGEGT. Trimming stripped 6 bases from V and 2 bases from J, with 8 bases between. The DNA of the CDR3 is TGTGCCAGCAGCCCAGGGGCTGGGGCCAACGTCCTGACTTTC. Protein: CASSPGAGANVLTF.

This clonotype was counted between two and nine times. This chain connects TRBV28 to TRBJ2-5; D is perhaps TRBD1 (5 bases). The CDR3 contains 16 residues. V lost 5 bases to trimming and J lost 3 bases, with 19 bases between them. From germline, CDR1 is MDHEN and CDR2 SYDVKM. The DNA for the CDR3 is TGTGCCAGCAGTCACCAAGGGGCCCCCCCCAAAGAGACCCAGTACTTC. Translated: CASSHQGAPPKETQYF. Full variable domain (missing parts from reference TRBV28 and TRBJ2-5): DVKVTQSSRYLVKRTGEKVFLECVQDMDHENMFWYRQDPGLGLRLIYFSYDVKMKEKGDIPEGYSVSREKKERFSLILESASTNQTSMYLCASSHQGAPPKETQYFGPGTRLLVL.

For this clonotype: This may be a read error: a much more frequent sequence differs by one nucleotide. This sequence joins TRBV28 and TRBJ2-6; D unresolved. Deletions cut 5 bases from V and 0 bases from J, with 8 bases between. Germline values: CDR1 MDHEN, CDR2 SYDVKM. The CDR3 is made up of 15 amino acids. CDR3 bases: TGTGCCAGCAGTCCCCTTACCTCTGGGGCCAACGTCCTGACTTTC. Translated: CASSPLTSGANVLTF. Combining the CDR3 with reference TRBV28 and TRBJ2-6 gives the whole variable domain DVKVTQSSRYLVKRTGEKVFLECVQDMDHENMFWYRQDPGLGLRLIYFSYDVKMKEKGDIPEGYSVSREKKERFSLILESASTNQTSMYLCASSPLTSGANVLTFGAGSRLTVL.

The table lists this clonotype with a few counts. The chain has TRBV7-6 and TRBJ1-4; 8 bases are shared with TRBD1. The CDR3 sequence is 15 residues long. Germline assignment: CDR1 SGHVS and CDR2 FNYEAQ. With 5 bases clipped from V and 8 bases from J, the junction kept 10 bases outside the gene matches. The CDR3: CASSPEQGVGEKLFF. DNA of the CDR3: TGTGCCAGCAGCCCCGAACAGGGGGTCGGAGAAAAACTGTTTTTT.

The sample holds many counts of this clonotype. The chain combines TRBV28 with TRBJ1-6; 8 positions agree with TRBD1. The V gene's germline CDR1 is MDHEN and CDR2 SYDVKM. V gave up 3 bases and J gave up 6 bases; unmatched junction bases: 13. There are 18 residues in the CDR3. CDR3: CASSFFLPAGQGNSPLHF. CDR3 nucleotides: TGTGCCAGCAGTTTCTTTCTTCCGGCTGGACAGGGTAATTCACCCCTCCACTTT.

This clonotype was counted between two and nine times. The J gene is TRBJ2-5, the V gene TRBV9; D is possibly TRBD1 or TRBD2 (6 bases each). CDR1 is SGDLS and CDR2 is YYNGEE in the germline V gene. CDR3 size: 16 residues. V lost 4 bases, J lost 5 bases, and 21 bases lay in between. CDR3 sequence reads: CASSKAPDGGRETQYF. In nucleotides, the CDR3 is TGTGCCAGCAGCAAAGCCCCCGACGGGGGCAGGGAGACCCAGTACTTC.

The chain is built from TRBV19 and TRBJ2-7; perhaps TRBD1 as D (6 bases). The CDR3 extends over 14 amino acids. The germline V and J ends were trimmed by 4 bases and 2 bases, with 12 bases remaining between them. Germline values: CDR1 LNHDA, CDR2 SQIVND (reference sequence). The CDR3 DNA sequence: TGTGCCAGTAGTAAGAACAGGGACCCCTACGAGCAGTACTTC. Protein: CASSKNRDPYEQYF.

A few counts support this clonotype. The rearrangement links TRBV7-2 to TRBJ1-2; D is unclear. The CDR3 is 14 amino acids. Per the germline V gene, CDR1 is SGHTA and CDR2 is FQGNSA. Trimming took off 2 bases at V and 8 bases at J, with 15 bases between the two ends. The CDR3 DNA reads as TGTGCCAGCAGCTTAAATTGGGGAGGCAGAGGCTACACCTTC. Its protein is CASSLNWGGRGYTF.

The V and J genes are TRBV7-6 and TRBJ2-2, with 7 nucleotides matching TRBD1. Unmatched junction bases numbered 4, after V lost 5 bases and J lost 4 bases. This CDR3 spans 14 amino acids. Germline CDR1 SGHVS, CDR2 FNYEAQ. The CDR3 here is CASSAGGITGELFF. In nucleotides, the CDR3 is TGTGCCAGCAGCGCAGGGGGAATCACCGGGGAGCTGTTTTTT.

This clonotype was seen a few times. The chain is built from TRBV20-1 and TRBJ2-7, with unresolved D. The germline V and J ends were trimmed by 2 bases and 3 bases, with 23 bases remaining between them. This CDR3 is 17 amino acids long. Germline V lookup: CDR1 DFQATT, CDR2 SNEGSKA (reference sequence). The CDR3: CSARSPPRQTNFYEQYF. CDR3 DNA sequence: TGCAGTGCTAGATCCCCCCCGCGCCAGACAAATTTCTACGAGCAGTACTTC.

This clonotype was detected many times. The chain joins TRBV9 to TRBJ2-7; D may be TRBD2 (6 bases). Germline CDR1 is SGDLS and CDR2 is YYNGEE. The CDR3 length is 14 residues. V dropped 0 bases and J dropped 6 bases, with 13 bases sitting between them. This CDR3 is CASSVGTTGSEQYF. CDR3 bases: TGTGCCAGCAGCGTAGGGACTACGGGGTCCGAGCAGTACTTC.

This clonotype was detected many times. The V call is TRBV6-6, the J call TRBJ1-4; maybe TRBD1 (6 bases). The CDR3 has 15 residues. The germline CDR1 and CDR2 sequences are MNHNY and SVGAGI (reference sequence). V lost 5 bases and J 8 bases, leaving 18 bases between the germline ends. CDR3 nucleotide sequence: TGTGCCAGCAGTCCCCGGGCAGGGGAGAGGGAAAAACTGTTTTTT. Protein sequence: CASSPRAGEREKLFF.

CDR3 DNA sequence: TGTGCCAGCAGCCGTGAGGGCTACAATGAGCAGTTCTTC. Translated: CASSREGYNEQFF. The chain recombines TRBV7-6 with TRBJ2-1; the D gene is possibly TRBD2 (5 bases). V lost 5 bases and J 3 bases, leaving 8 bases between the germline ends. Per the germline V gene, CDR1 is SGHVS and CDR2 is FNYEAQ. This CDR3 is 13 amino acids long.

This clonotype was observed a handful of times. The genes are TRBV12-3 or TRBV12-4 and TRBJ1-4, with 9 bases fitting TRBD1. The CDR3 loop spans 15 amino acids. V dropped 6 bases and J dropped 2; count of bases not matched to a gene: 4. The CDR3 spells CASRGTGGTNEKLFF. DNA for the CDR3: TGTGCCAGCAGGGGAACAGGGGGCACTAATGAAAAACTGTTTTTT.

In this sample, this clonotype turned up a few times. The V gene is TRBV7-2, the J gene TRBJ2-7, with TRBD2 identical over 8 bases. Germline lookup yields CDR1 SGHTA and CDR2 FQGNSA. The CDR3 is 14 residues long. V shed 5 bases and J 3 bases; nucleotides not matched to a gene: 6. The CDR3 region is CASSRPRGGYEQYF. CDR3 nucleotides: TGTGCCAGCAGCCGACCCCGGGGGGGCTACGAGCAGTACTTC.

This chain joins TRBV28 and TRBJ2-7; D unclear. This CDR3 spans 12 amino acids. Trimming cost V 2 bases and J 3 bases, with 5 bases left between them. CDR1 is MDHEN and CDR2 is SYDVKM in the germline V gene. The chain's CDR3 is CASSLRNYEQYF. The DNA for the CDR3 is TGTGCCAGCAGTTTACGTAACTACGAGCAGTACTTC.

This clonotype has a count of ten or more. V usage is TRBV9 and J usage is TRBJ2-5, with D tentatively TRBD1 (6 bases). The germline V gene has CDR1 SGDLS and CDR2 YYNGEE. The germline V and J ends were trimmed by 3 bases and 2 bases, with 17 bases remaining between them. The CDR3 spans 16 residues. This CDR3 reads CASSASAGENQETQYF. The CDR3 region has the DNA TGTGCCAGCAGCGCCAGCGCAGGGGAAAATCAAGAGACCCAGTACTTC.

The CDR3 region has the DNA TGCGCCAGCAGCCCCAATGCCGCACGCGGGAGCTTGGAGACCCAGTACTTC. Residues: CASSPNAARGSLETQYF. The chain joins TRBV4-3 to TRBJ2-5, with 7 positions matching TRBD2. The germline V gene encodes CDR1 LGHNA and CDR2 YSLEER. V shed 4 bases, J shed 5 bases, and the junction held 16 bases outside the gene matches. This CDR3 contains 17 residues.

The chain is built from TRBV12-3 or TRBV12-4 and TRBJ1-1; 10 nucleotides line up with TRBD1. Trimming removed 6 bases from V and 1 base from J; junction bases left unmatched: 2. The length of the CDR3 is 14 residues. The chain's CDR3 is CASRRDRGNTEAFF. For the CDR3, the DNA is TGTGCCAGCAGGCGGGACAGGGGGAACACTGAAGCTTTCTTT.

This clonotype was counted only a few times. The V gene is TRBV7-2, the J gene TRBJ2-2, with D unresolved. With 5 bases removed from V and 5 bases from J, the gap between germline ends came to 18 bases. CDR1 is SGHTA and CDR2 is FQGNSA in the germline V gene. The CDR3 runs 16 residues. CDR3 nucleotide sequence: TGTGCCAGCAGCCCCTTCTCGGCGCGCAGGACCGGGGAGCTGTTTTTT. It yields the protein CASSPFSARRTGELFF.